What follows are 17 T cell receptor beta chains derived from one specimen sequenced in a study of blood T cell repertoires in COVID-19 (dated by TCRdb to the early 2020s). Receptor amplification or capture employed the immunoSEQ multiplex PCR assay. TCRdb carries this immuneACCESS record with in-frame sequences only. Its versions omit some clonotypes, under half of them owing to an unresolved V gene in the studies checked, with the rest unexplained. This sample comprises tens of thousands of clones, around 69% of them detected only once. The biggest ten clones account for approximately 15% of the sample. Material for sequencing was peripheral blood. These receptors originate from a man aged 70-80 years with active or convalescent COVID-19.

Note on this clone: One junction end does not reproduce the germline sequence, and a read error may be involved. The chain is built from TRBV2 and TRBJ2-7; 10 nucleotides match TRBD1. The germline V gene has CDR1 SNHLY and CDR2 FYNNEI. CDR3 length equals 15 residues. The CDR3 loop is CASSESGTGAYEQCF. The CDR3 DNA reads TGTGCCAGCAGTGAGTCCGGGACAGGGGCCTACGAGCAGTGCTTC.

The rearrangement links TRBV3-1 (or the pseudogene TRBV3-2) to TRBJ2-2; tentative D call: TRBD1 (6 bases). The CDR3 is 14 residues long. Germline lookup yields CDR1 LGHDT and CDR2 YNNKEL (reference sequence). V lost 6 bases, J lost 5 bases, and 13 bases lay in between. CDR3 in DNA: TGTGCCAGCAGGAGACAGGAACATACCGGGGAGCTGTTTTTT. It translates to CASRRQEHTGELFF.

The gene calls are TRBV3-1 (or the pseudogene TRBV3-2) and TRBJ1-5; tentatively, D is TRBD1 (6 bases). The germline gives CDR1 LGHDT, CDR2 YNNKEL (reference sequence). The CDR3 is 14 residues long. With 3 bases removed from V and 7 bases from J, the gap between germline ends came to 13 bases. The DNA of the CDR3 is TGTGCCAGCAGCCAGGCGGGGGCCCCACAGCCCCAGCATTTT. It codes for CASSQAGAPQPQHF.

The chain carries TRBV6-5 and TRBJ1-6; 9 nucleotides match TRBD1. Germline CDR1 is MNHEY and CDR2 is SVGAGI. CDR3 length equals 13 residues. The junction had 9 bases not matched to a gene; V was cut back by 11 bases and J by 10 bases. The CDR3, as DNA: TGTGCCGCCCGGGACAGGGTGGGCTCACCCCTCCACTTT. Translated, it gives CAARDRVGSPLHF.

This clone was counted a single time. V and J are TRBV10-3 and TRBJ2-7; D possibly corresponds to TRBD1 (6 bases). The CDR3 consists of 13 residues. Germline CDR1 and CDR2: ENHRY and SYGVKD. V was trimmed by 7 bases and J by 5 bases, leaving 15 bases between them. CDR3 sequence reads: CAINRQAHHEQYF. CDR3 sequence (DNA): TGTGCCATCAACAGACAGGCCCACCACGAGCAGTACTTC.

The V call is TRBV7-9, the J call TRBJ1-2; a possible D gene is TRBD1 (5 bases). CDR1 is SEHNR, CDR2 FQNEAQ, per germline (reference sequence). CDR3 length: 14 amino acids. The germline V and J ends were trimmed by 3 bases and 2 bases, with 10 bases remaining between them. CDR3: CASSFTGTNYGYTF. CDR3 DNA: TGTGCCAGCAGCTTTACAGGCACGAACTATGGCTACACCTTC.

This sequence joins TRBV9 and TRBJ1-6, with D perhaps matching TRBD1 (5 bases). Germline lookup yields CDR1 SGDLS and CDR2 YYNGEE. The V end was cut by 6 bases, the J end by 10 bases, with 20 bases between. The CDR3 consists of 15 residues. In DNA form, the CDR3 reads TGTGCCAGCAACCCCGGCGGGGGGGTACAGTCACCCCTCCACTTT. Protein product: CASNPGGGVQSPLHF.

This chain connects TRBV5-4 to TRBJ2-7; 9 positions match TRBD1. CDR1 is SGHNT and CDR2 is YYREEE in the germline V gene (reference sequence). This CDR3 comprises 15 residues. V shed 0 bases and J 4 bases; nucleotides not matched to a gene: 5. The CDR3 sequence is CASSLGTGDLYEQYF. The CDR3 nucleotides read TGTGCCAGCAGCTTGGGGACAGGGGACCTATACGAGCAGTACTTC.

J is TRBJ1-5 and V is TRBV10-2, with no clear D. Trimming stripped 10 bases from V and 7 bases from J, with 17 bases between. The CDR3 covers 13 residues. Germline CDR1 is WSHSY and CDR2 is SAAADI. The CDR3 nucleotides read TGCGCCACCATGCCGGGGATTGGCCAGCCCCAGCATTTT. Translating it yields CATMPGIGQPQHF.

V gene TRBV7-2 combines with J gene TRBJ1-2, with 11 bases lining up with TRBD1. The V gene's germline CDR1 is SGHTA and CDR2 FQGNSA. The CDR3 spans 15 residues. Losses at the gene ends were 4 bases for V and 10 bases for J; bases not matched to a gene: 11. As DNA, the CDR3 is TGTGCCAGCAGCTACCGGACAGGGGGCGTCGGTGACTACACCTTC. Its translation is CASSYRTGGVGDYTF.

The chain recombines TRBV4-2 with TRBJ2-1; 7 positions agree with TRBD2. Germline V gene lookup returns CDR1 LGHNA and CDR2 YNFKEQ. The CDR3 is 16 residues long. V was clipped by 3 bases and J by 4 bases; unmatched bases: 9. The CDR3 loop is CASSQQTGTNYNEQFF. CDR3 nucleotide sequence: TGTGCCAGCAGCCAGCAAACCGGGACTAATTACAATGAGCAGTTCTTC.

The chain is built from TRBV24-1 and TRBJ2-3, with D perhaps TRBD1 (6 bases). The germline CDR1 and CDR2 sequences are KGHDR and SFDVKD. The CDR3 contains 17 residues. V dropped 3 bases and J dropped 2 bases, with 17 bases sitting between them. In nucleotides, the CDR3 is TGTGCCACCAGTGATACCTCGAGGGGGTTGATCACAGATACGCAGTATTTT. Translated: CATSDTSRGLITDTQYF.

This rearrangement joins TRBV19 to TRBJ1-3; 12 nucleotides match TRBD1. CDR3 length: 17 residues. Germline loops: CDR1 LNHDA, CDR2 SQIVND (reference sequence). After removal of 6 bases from V and 4 bases from J, the junction contained 10 bases not matched to a gene. Here the CDR3 reads CASSRTTGTGGGNTIYF. Here the CDR3 DNA reads TGTGCCAGTAGCCGAACTACCGGGACAGGGGGCGGAAACACCATATATTTT.

CDR3 nucleotide sequence: TGTGCCAGCAGCACAGAACAGGGATACTATGGCTACACCTTC. This codes for CASSTEQGYYGYTF. This chain links TRBV5-5 with TRBJ1-2, with D possibly matching TRBD1 (6 bases). V dropped 4 bases and J dropped 3 bases, with 13 bases sitting between them. Germline V gene lookup returns CDR1 SGHKS and CDR2 YYEKEE (reference sequence). The CDR3 is 14 amino acids.

V and J are TRBV9 and TRBJ2-1, with a tentative D call TRBD1 (6 bases). The germline CDR1 and CDR2 sequences are SGDLS and YYNGEE. The CDR3 has 15 residues. V lost 3 bases to trimming and J lost 4 bases, with 14 bases between them. CDR3 in DNA: TGTGCCAGCAGCGAAACAGGGTTTGAATACAATGAGCAGTTCTTC. Translation: CASSETGFEYNEQFF.

V is TRBV21-1 and J is TRBJ2-3; the table gives TRBD1 as D, unverified against the DNA. TRBV21-1 is labeled a pseudogene. CDR3 length equals 16 residues. CDR3 sequence reads: CARSRDRVMGTDTQYF. CDR3 DNA sequence: TGTGCCAGGAGCCGGGACAGGGTGATGGGCACAGATACGCAGTATTTT.

This clone was seen once. The chain uses TRBV7-9 and TRBJ1-2; D not resolved. This CDR3 region has 13 residues. Germline CDR1 SEHNR, CDR2 FQNEAQ (reference sequence). The V gene lost 5 bases and the J gene lost 7 bases, with 14 bases spanning the gap. The CDR3 protein is CASSQRVGGGYTF. In nucleotides, the CDR3 is TGTGCCAGCAGCCAGCGGGTAGGAGGTGGCTACACCTTC.